The rows below give T cell receptor beta chains drawn from one sample of a study of blood T cell repertoires in COVID-19. Assay used: immunoSEQ multiplex PCR; TCRdb lists only in-frame clones, some missing. Of roughly 200,000 clones listed, approximately 85% are singletons. Material: PBMCs or T cells enriched from blood (not recorded which). The receptor source for this set is a man aged 35-49 years who had recovered from COVID-19. CDR3s include the opening cysteine and the closing phenylalanine or tryptophan. The order of the fields is V gene, J gene, D gene, clone size, CDR3 DNA, CDR3 protein. A D gene is named only where the DNA matches it firmly. Clone sizes are given selectively: once, few, many, or a class where the clone is expanded.

TRBV7-9,TRBJ1-6,-,-,TGTGCCAGCAGCTTTTCTACAGCTCCAAATTCACCCCTCCACTTT,CASSFSTAPNSPLHF
TRBV7-3,TRBJ2-3,TRBD2,-,TGTGCCAGCAGCCTCGGACTAGCGGGAGAAGCAGATACGCAGTATTTT,CASSLGLAGEADTQYF
TRBV7-9,TRBJ2-5,-,-,TGTGCCAGCAGCTCTTCTGAGGGAGGACAGGTAGAGACCCAGTACTTC,CASSSSEGGQVETQYF
TRBV28,TRBJ1-2,TRBD1,-,TGTGCCATACCGGGACAGGGATTGGAACGGTCTGGCTACACCTTC,CAIPGQGLERSGYTF
TRBV24-1,TRBJ1-2,-,-,TGTGCCACCAGTGATTCTAAGTCAGGTTATGGCTACACCTTC,CATSDSKSGYGYTF
TRBV9,TRBJ1-4,-,-,TGTGCCAGCAGCCCTCAATCCCGTGGGGGGGATAATCAAAAACTGTTTTTT,CASSPQSRGGDNQKLFF
TRBV29-1,TRBJ2-1,TRBD1,-,TGCAGCGTTGGGGGGCGCTGGGACAGGGTCTACAATGAGCAGTTCTTC,CSVGGRWDRVYNEQFF
TRBV18,TRBJ1-1,-,-,TGTGCCAGCTCACGGAATGGGCCGAACACTGAAGCTTTCTTT,CASSRNGPNTEAFF
TRBV30,TRBJ1-2,TRBD1,few,TGTGCCTGGAGTAGATACAGGGGGCTTGGTGGCTACACCTTC,CAWSRYRGLGGYTF
TRBV6-6,TRBJ2-7,-,-,TGTGCCAGCAGTGCGAACATCCAGGGGTTTGAGCAGTACTTC,CASSANIQGFEQYF
TRBV2,TRBJ2-7,-,-,TGTGCCAGCAAAGGGAGCTCCTACGAGCAGTACTTC,CASKGSSYEQYF
TRBV5-6,TRBJ1-2,-,-,TGTGCCAGCAGCTCCTACATTACAGATAACTATGGCTACACCTTC,CASSSYITDNYGYTF
TRBV6-5,TRBJ1-5,-,once,TGTGCCAGCAGTTACACGGGGGATCAGCCCCAGCATTTT,CASSYTGDQPQHF
TRBV29-1,TRBJ1-2,-,-,TGCAGCGTTGGGGCCCCTGCTAGGGAGAACTATGGCTACACCTTC,CSVGAPARENYGYTF
TRBV6-2/TRBV6-3,TRBJ2-5,TRBD1,-,TGTGCCAGCAGCAATGGGTGGTCCCCGAGACAGGGACCAGAGACCCAGTACTTC,CASSNGWSPRQGPETQYF
TRBV4-2,TRBJ2-7,-,-,TGTGCCAGCAGCCAAGATCCCCGGCAGGGTGCCTACGAGCAGTACTTC,CASSQDPRQGAYEQYF
TRBV6-2/TRBV6-3,TRBJ2-7,TRBD2,-,TGTGCCAGCAGTTACTCGACTAGCGGGGGGTACGAGCAGTACTTC,CASSYSTSGGYEQYF
TRBV28,TRBJ1-5,-,few,TGTGCCAGCAGGATTTACCAGGGAGGTCAGCCCCAGCATTTT,CASRIYQGGQPQHF
TRBV27,TRBJ2-5,-,-,TGTGCCAGCAGTTTTTGGGATCAGACTAGTGGGCAAGAGACCCAGTACTTC,CASSFWDQTSGQETQYF
TRBV5-5,TRBJ1-6,-,-,TGTGCCAGCAGCTTGGCCAAACAGTATTCACCCCTCCACTTT,CASSLAKQYSPLHF
TRBV19,TRBJ1-6,TRBD1,-,TGTGCCAGTAGTAACGGACAGGGAGGTAATTCACCCCTCCACTTT,CASSNGQGGNSPLHF
TRBV5-1,TRBJ1-1,TRBD1,-,TGCGCCAGCAGCCCCACCGGGACAGGGAACACTGAAGCTTTCTTT,CASSPTGTGNTEAFF
TRBV3-1/TRBV3-2,TRBJ2-7,-,-,TGTGCCAGCAGCCAAGTTGGGGGGTACGAGCAGTACTTC,CASSQVGGYEQYF
TRBV19,TRBJ1-1,TRBD1,-,TGTGCCAGCGAACAGGGGACAACTGAAGCTTTCTTT,CASEQGTTEAFF
TRBV10-3,TRBJ1-1,-,-,TGTGCCATCACCAAACAGGATTCGAACACTGAAGCTTTCTTT,CAITKQDSNTEAFF
TRBV24-1,TRBJ1-1,TRBD1,-,TGTGCCACCAGTGACCCCGCGGGACAGGGCGAAGCTTTCTTT,CATSDPAGQGEAFF
TRBV15,TRBJ2-7,TRBD1,-,TGTGCCACCAGCAGAGATTTTGAGCAGGGGGCCACCTACGAGCAGTACTTC,CATSRDFEQGATYEQYF